The present TCR beta chain was sequenced within a study of T-cell memory formation after mild COVID-19. Study outcomes and limitations: Shrinking CD4+ clones were chiefly CM and EM; CD8+ ones were chiefly EMRA. Specificity for SARS-CoV-2 was not confirmed among the second-wave clones peaking on day 37. Pre-infection memory harbored some responding clones, suggesting cross-reactive memory joined.

On this clonotype: The target antigen is unknown.

A 5'RACE reaction primed in the constant segment made cDNA libraries of TCR alpha and TCR beta, and these carried sample barcodes and UMIs. TCRdb analysed the 5' RACE reads with MiXCR anew, one entry per CDR3 protein. The sample yields 390,000 or so distinct CDR3 sequences, about 15% seen once. Sequenced input: PBMCs or a T cell subset sorted from them (not recorded which). The clonotype comes from a man between 18 and 35 years old who had mild COVID-19 (a few samples of this study predate the infection). Cell type and time point are not known.

CDR3 region: CASSKRTDNYGYTF. The DNA for the CDR3 is TGTGCCAGCAGTAAACGGACCGATAACTATGGCTACACCTTC. The rearrangement links TRBV6-5 to TRBJ1-2; D not resolved. Germline V gives CDR1 MNHEY, CDR2 SVGAGI. V was pared by 5 bases and J by 1 base, with 11 bases between. This CDR3 has 14 amino acids.